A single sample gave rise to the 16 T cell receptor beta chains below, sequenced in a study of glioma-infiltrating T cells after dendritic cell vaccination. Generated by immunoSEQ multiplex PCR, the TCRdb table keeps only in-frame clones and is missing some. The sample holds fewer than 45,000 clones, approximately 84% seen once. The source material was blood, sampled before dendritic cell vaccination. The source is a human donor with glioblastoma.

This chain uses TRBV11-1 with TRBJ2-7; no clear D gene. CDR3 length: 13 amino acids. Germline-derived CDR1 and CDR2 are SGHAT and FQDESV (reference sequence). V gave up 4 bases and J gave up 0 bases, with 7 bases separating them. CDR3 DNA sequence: TGTGCCAGCAGCTCCGGAGACTCCTACGAGCAGTACTTC. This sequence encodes CASSSGDSYEQYF.

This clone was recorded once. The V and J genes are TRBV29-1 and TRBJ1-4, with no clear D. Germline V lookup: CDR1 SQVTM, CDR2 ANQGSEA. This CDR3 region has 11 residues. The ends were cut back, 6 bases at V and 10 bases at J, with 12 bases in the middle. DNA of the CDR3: TGCAGCGTAAGGAGTGCTAGAAAACTGTTTTTT. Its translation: CSVRSARKLFF. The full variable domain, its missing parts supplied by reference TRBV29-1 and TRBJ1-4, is SAVISQKPSRDICQRGTSLTIQCQVDSQVTMMFWYRQQPGQSLTLIATANQGSEATYESGFVIDKFPISRPNLTFSTLTVSNMSPEDSSIYLCSVRSARKLFFGSGTQLSVL.

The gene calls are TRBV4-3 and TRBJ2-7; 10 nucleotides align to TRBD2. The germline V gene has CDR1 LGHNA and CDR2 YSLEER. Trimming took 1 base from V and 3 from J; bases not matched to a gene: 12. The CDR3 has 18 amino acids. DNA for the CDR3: TGCGCCAGCAGCCAAGGAGCTCGGCCTAGCGGGGGAATCTACGAGCAGTACTTC. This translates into CASSQGARPSGGIYEQYF.

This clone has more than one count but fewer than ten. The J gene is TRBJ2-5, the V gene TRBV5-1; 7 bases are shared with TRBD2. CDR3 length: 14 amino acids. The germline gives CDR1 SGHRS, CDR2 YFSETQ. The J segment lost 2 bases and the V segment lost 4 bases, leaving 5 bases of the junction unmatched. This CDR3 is CASSDVRGQETQYF. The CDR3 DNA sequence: TGCGCCAGCAGCGACGTGCGGGGGCAAGAGACCCAGTACTTC.

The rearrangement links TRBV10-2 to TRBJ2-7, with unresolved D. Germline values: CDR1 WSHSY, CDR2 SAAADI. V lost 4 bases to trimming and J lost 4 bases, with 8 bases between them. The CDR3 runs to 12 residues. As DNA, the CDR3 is TGCGCCAGCAGTGCCTCGGAGTACGAGCAGTACTTC. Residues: CASSASEYEQYF.

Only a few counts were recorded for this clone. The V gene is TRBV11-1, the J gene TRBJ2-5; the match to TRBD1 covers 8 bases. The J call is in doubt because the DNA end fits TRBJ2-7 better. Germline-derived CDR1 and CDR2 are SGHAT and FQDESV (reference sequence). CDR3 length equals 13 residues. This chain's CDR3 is CASSRTGYYEQYF. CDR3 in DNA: TGTGCCAGCAGCCGGACAGGGTACTACGAGCAGTACTTC.

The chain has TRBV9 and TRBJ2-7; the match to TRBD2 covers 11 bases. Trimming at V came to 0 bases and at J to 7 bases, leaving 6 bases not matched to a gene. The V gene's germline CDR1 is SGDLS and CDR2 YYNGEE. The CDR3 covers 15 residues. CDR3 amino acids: CASSVVASGGSEQYF. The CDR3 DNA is TGTGCCAGCAGCGTAGTGGCTAGCGGGGGGAGTGAGCAGTACTTC.

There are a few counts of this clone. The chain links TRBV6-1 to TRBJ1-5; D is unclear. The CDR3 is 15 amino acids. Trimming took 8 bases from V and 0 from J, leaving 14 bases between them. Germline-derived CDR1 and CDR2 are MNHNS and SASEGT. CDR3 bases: TGTGCCAGCCGACCCCGAGGAGGTAGCAATCAGCCCCAGCATTTT. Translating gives CASRPRGGSNQPQHF.

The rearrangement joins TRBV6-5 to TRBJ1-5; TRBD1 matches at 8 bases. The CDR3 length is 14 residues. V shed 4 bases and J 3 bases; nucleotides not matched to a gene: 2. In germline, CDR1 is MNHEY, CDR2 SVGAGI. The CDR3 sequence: CASSLDRANQPQHF. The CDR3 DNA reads TGTGCCAGCAGTTTGGACAGGGCCAATCAGCCCCAGCATTTT.

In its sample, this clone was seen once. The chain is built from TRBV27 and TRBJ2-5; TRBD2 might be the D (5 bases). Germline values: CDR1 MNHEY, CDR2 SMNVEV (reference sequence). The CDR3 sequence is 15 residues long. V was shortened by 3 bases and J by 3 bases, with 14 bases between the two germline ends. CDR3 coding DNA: TGTGCCAGCAGTTTTTCCCTTGGACTGAAAGAGACCCAGTACTTC. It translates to CASSFSLGLKETQYF.

CDR3 DNA: TGTGCCAGCAGTTCGGACAGGCGTAATGAAAAACTGTTTTTT. Encoded protein: CASSSDRRNEKLFF. The V and J genes are TRBV6-5 and TRBJ1-4; TRBD1 matches 7 bases. With 4 bases clipped from V and 4 bases from J, the junction kept 3 bases outside the gene matches. The V gene's germline CDR1 is MNHEY and CDR2 SVGAGI. The CDR3 is made up of 14 amino acids.

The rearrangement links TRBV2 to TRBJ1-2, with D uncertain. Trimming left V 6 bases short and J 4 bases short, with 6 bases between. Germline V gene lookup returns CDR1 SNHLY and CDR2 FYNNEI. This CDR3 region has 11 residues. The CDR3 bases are TGTGCCAGCAGGGCCATCTATGGCTACACCTTC. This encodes CASRAIYGYTF.

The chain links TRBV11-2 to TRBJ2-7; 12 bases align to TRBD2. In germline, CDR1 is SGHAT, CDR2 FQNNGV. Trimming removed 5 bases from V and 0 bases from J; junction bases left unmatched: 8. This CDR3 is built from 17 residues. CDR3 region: CASSGGTSGSSSYEQYF. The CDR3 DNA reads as TGTGCCAGCAGCGGAGGGACTAGCGGGTCGAGCTCCTACGAGCAGTACTTC.

Here the CDR3 DNA reads TGTGCCAGCAGCTTCGGACAGGCCTATGGCTACACCTTC. Amino acid sequence: CASSFGQAYGYTF. The V gene is TRBV7-2, the J gene TRBJ1-2, with 7 bases aligning to TRBD1. V was pared by 3 bases and J by 4 bases, with 2 bases of the junction left unmatched. The CDR3 sequence is 13 residues long. CDR1 and CDR2 from the germline V gene are SGHTA and FQGNSA.

CDR3 nucleotide sequence: TGTGCCAGCAGTTACTCCTCTAGGCGCAGTGAGCAGTTCTTC. Translated, it gives CASSYSSRRSEQFF. The chain couples TRBV6-5 to TRBJ2-1; D unclear. In germline, CDR1 is MNHEY, CDR2 SVGAGI. The length of the CDR3 is 14 residues. Trimming stripped 0 bases from V and 9 bases from J, with 12 bases between.

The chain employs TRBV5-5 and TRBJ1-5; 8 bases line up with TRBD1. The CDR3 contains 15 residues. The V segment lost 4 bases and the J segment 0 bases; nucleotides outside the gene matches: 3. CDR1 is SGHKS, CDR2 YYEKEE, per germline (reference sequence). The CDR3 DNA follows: TGTGCCAGCAGCGGGGGACAGGCTAGCAATCAGCCCCAGCATTTT. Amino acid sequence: CASSGGQASNQPQHF.